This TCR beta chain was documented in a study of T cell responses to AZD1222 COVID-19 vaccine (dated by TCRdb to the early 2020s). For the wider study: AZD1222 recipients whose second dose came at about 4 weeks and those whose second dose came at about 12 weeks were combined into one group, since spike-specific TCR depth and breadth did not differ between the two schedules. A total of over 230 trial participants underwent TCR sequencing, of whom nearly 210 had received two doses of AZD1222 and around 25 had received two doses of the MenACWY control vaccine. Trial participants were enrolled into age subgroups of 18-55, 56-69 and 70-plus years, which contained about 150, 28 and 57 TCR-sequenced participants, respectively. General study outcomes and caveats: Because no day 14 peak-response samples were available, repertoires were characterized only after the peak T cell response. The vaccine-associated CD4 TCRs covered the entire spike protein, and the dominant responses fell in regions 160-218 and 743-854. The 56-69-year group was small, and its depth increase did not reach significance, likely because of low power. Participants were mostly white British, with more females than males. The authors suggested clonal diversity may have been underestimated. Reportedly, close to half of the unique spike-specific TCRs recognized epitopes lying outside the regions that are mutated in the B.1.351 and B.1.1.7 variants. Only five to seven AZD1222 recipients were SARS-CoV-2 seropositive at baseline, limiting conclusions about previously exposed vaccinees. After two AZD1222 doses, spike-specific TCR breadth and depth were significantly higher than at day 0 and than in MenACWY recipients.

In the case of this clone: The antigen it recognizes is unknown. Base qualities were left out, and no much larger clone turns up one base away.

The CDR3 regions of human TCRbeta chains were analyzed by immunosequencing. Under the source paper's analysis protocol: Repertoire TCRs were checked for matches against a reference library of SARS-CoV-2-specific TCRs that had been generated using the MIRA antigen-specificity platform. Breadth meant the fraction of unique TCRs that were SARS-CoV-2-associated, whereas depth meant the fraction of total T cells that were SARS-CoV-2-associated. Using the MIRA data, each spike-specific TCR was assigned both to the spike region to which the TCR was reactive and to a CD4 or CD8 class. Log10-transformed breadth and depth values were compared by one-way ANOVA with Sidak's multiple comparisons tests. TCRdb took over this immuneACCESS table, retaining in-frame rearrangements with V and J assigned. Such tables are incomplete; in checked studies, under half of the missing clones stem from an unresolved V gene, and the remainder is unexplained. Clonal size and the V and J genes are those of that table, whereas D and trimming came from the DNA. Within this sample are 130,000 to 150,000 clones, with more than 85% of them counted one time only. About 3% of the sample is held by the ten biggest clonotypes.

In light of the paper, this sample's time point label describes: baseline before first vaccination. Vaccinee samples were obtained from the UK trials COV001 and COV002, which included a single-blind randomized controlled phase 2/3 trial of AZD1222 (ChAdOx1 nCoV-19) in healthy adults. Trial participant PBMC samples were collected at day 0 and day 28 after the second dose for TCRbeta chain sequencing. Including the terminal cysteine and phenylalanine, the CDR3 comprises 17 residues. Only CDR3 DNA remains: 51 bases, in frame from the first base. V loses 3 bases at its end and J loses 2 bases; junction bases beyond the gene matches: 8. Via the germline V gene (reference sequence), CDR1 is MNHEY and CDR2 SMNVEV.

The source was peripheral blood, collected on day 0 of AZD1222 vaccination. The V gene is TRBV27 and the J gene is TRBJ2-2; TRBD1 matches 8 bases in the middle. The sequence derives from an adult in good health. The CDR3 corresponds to CASSFTIGTGNTGELFF. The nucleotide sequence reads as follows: TGTGCCAGCAGTTTTACGATAGGGACAGGCAACACCGGGGAGCTGTTTTTT.